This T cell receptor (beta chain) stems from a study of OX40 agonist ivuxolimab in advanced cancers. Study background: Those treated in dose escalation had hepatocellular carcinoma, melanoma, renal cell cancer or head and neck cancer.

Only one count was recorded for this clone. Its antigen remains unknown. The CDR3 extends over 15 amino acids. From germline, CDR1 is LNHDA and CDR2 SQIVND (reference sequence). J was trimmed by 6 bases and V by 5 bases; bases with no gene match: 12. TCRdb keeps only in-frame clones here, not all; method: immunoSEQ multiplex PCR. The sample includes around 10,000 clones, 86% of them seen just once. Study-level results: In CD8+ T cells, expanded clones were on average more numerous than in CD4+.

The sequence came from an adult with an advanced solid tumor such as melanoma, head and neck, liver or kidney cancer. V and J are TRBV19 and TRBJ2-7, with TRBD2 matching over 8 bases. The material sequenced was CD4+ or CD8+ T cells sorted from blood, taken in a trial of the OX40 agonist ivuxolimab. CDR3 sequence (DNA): TGTGCCAGTAGTCCTGGGACTAGGGGGATCCCCGAGCAGTACTTC. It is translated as CASSPGTRGIPEQYF.